The entry below describes one TCR beta chain. Libraries were prepared by immunoSEQ multiplex PCR; TCRdb keeps only in-frame clonotypes and omits some of them. The sample lists under 350,000 clones; approximately 86% were seen once. The data belong to a study of blood T cell repertoires in COVID-19. The wider study: Sites across the United States, Italy and Spain contributed samples from acute and convalescent COVID-19.

The length of the CDR3 is 15 residues. Trimming took off 1 base at V and 4 bases at J, with 13 bases between the two ends. CDR1 is SGHAT and CDR2 is FQDESV in the germline V gene (reference sequence). This chain links TRBV11-1 with TRBJ2-5; no definite D call. The source is a woman in her 40s with acute COVID-19. The sequenced material came from PBMCs or T cells enriched from blood (not recorded which). The CDR3 loop reads CASSLGRAGSETQYF. DNA of the CDR3: TGTGCCAGCAGCTTAGGCCGCGCAGGATCAGAGACCCAGTACTTC. The whole variable domain, filled in from reference TRBV11-1 and TRBJ2-5, reads EAEVAQSPRYKITEKSQAVAFWCDPISGHATLYWYRQILGQGPELLVQFQDESVVDDSQLPKDRFSAERLKGVDSTLKIQPAELGDSAMYLCASSLGRAGSETQYFGPGTRLLVL.